This T cell receptor beta chain comes out of a study of T cells in Graves' hyperthyroidism and ophthalmopathy. This clonotype was detected ten times or more. Trimming shortened V by 1 base and J by 0 bases, and 13 bases separated the two germline ends. Per germline, CDR1 MNHNS and CDR2 SASEGT. The CDR3 runs to 17 residues. Researchers took RNA transcripts and amplified the TCR beta CDR3 regions from them. In the first-round RT-PCR of the TCR CDR3, the HTBI primer set was used. TCRdb itself ran the multiplex PCR reads through MiXCR, one entry per CDR3 protein. This table has about 640,000 distinct CDR3 sequences, around 20% appearing once.

The gene calls are TRBV6-1 and TRBJ1-5, with unresolved D. Sequenced material: blood. The TCR comes from a man aged 30-40 years with Graves' ophthalmopathy. CDR3 in amino acids: CASSEEGRRYSNQPQHF. Written as DNA, the CDR3 is TGTGCCAGCAGTGAAGAGGGCAGGAGATATAGCAATCAGCCCCAGCATTTT.